Listed here is a single TCR beta chain. The sample is drawn from a study of blood T cell repertoires in COVID-19. Overall study: The origin of the acute and convalescent COVID-19 samples was the United States, Italy and Spain.

Here immunoSEQ multiplex PCR was the method, and the copy in TCRdb shows in-frame clones only, minus some. Among 250,000 to 300,000 clones listed, about 86% were seen once. The CDR3 extends over 14 amino acids. The germline gives CDR1 WNHNN, CDR2 SYGVQD (reference sequence). J gave up 7 bases and V 8 bases, and 9 bases lay outside the gene matches. The receptor's source is a woman in her twenties or thirties with COVID-19, enrolled during active disease. Sequencing input: peripheral blood. The chain carries TRBV10-1 and TRBJ1-4; TRBD1 agrees at 8 bases. As DNA, the CDR3 is TGCGCCAGCTCACAGGGGGGTCGAAGTGAAAAACTGTTTTTT. Its protein is CASSQGGRSEKLFF.